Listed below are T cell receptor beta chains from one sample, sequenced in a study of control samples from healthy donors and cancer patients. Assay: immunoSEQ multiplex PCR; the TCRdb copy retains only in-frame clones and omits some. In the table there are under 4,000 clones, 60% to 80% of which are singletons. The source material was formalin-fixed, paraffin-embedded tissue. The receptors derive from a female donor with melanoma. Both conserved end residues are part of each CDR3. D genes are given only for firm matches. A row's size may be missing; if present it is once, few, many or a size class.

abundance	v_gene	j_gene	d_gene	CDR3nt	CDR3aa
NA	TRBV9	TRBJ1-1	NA	TGTGCCAGCAGCGTAGAAGGGGGAAGGACTGAAGCTTTCTTT	CASSVEGGRTEAFF
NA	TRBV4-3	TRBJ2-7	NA	TGCGCCAGCAGCCAAGTCAGCCGAGGCTCCTACGAGCAGTACTTC	CASSQVSRGSYEQYF
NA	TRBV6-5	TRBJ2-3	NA	TGTGCCAGGAAGGACGGACCGGCTGGCACAGATACGCAGTATTTT	CARKDGPAGTDTQYF
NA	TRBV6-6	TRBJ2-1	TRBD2	TGTGCCAGCGGGAGGGAGTCCTACAATGAGCAGTTCTTC	CASGRESYNEQFF
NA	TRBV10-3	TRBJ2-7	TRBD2	TGTGCCATCAGTGACCTTAGCGGGAGACGGAACGAGCAGTACTTC	CAISDLSGRRNEQYF
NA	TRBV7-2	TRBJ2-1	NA	TGTGCCAGCAGCTTAAAGGGGTCGACGGCTGAGCAGTTCTTC	CASSLKGSTAEQFF
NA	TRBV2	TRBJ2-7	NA	TGTGCCAGCACTCTAGGCGCCTACGAGCAGTACTTC	CASTLGAYEQYF
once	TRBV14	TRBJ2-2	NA	TGTGCCAGCAGCCTGCGGAGGTTCCCGGAGCTGTTTTTT	CASSLRRFPELFF
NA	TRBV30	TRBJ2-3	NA	TGTGCCTGGAGTGTAGGGAGAAGCACAGATACGCAGTATTTT	CAWSVGRSTDTQYF
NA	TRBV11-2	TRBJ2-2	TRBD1	TGTGCCAGCAGCTCCGACAGGGTCTCCGGGGAGCTGTTTTTT	CASSSDRVSGELFF
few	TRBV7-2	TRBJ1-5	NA	TGTGCCAGCAGCTTAAGACAGGGCAATCAGCCCCAGCATTTT	CASSLRQGNQPQHF
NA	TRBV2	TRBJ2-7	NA	TGTGCCAGCAGTGAACCCTTCTCGGTCACGCAGTACTTC	CASSEPFSVTQYF
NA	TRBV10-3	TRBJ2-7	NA	TGTGCCATCAGTGAGGCTGGGACGCCCACCTACGAGCAGTACTTC	CAISEAGTPTYEQYF
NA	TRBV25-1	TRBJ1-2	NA	TGTGCCAGCAGTGAATCGGGGGACGTTCTCTATGGCTACACCTTC	CASSESGDVLYGYTF